The 14 T cell receptor beta chains below come from one sample, sequenced in a study of beta chain features in type 1 diabetes. Expressed TCRB transcripts were sequenced, since all the RNA that had been isolated was reverse transcribed. Sequenced by immunoSEQ multiplex PCR; TCRdb stores in-frame clones only, minus some. The sample includes approximately 160,000 clones, approximately 8.1% seen only once; the top ten take nearly 0.65%. Material: central memory CD4+ T cells from blood. The receptors come from a man between 18 and 29 years old in good health.

This clone has a count of ten or more. DNA of the CDR3: TGTGCCAGCAGCCCCGTCCCCTCTGGGGCCAACGTCCTGACTTTC. It encodes CASSPVPSGANVLTF. V and J are TRBV7-2 and TRBJ2-6; D is unresolved. The CDR3 is 15 residues long. The germline V gene encodes CDR1 SGHTA and CDR2 FQGNSA. Between the trimmed V and J ends, which lost 5 bases and 0 bases, there was a span of 8 bases.

This clone was seen only a few times. This rearrangement joins TRBV7-9 to TRBJ2-3; 8 bases map to TRBD1. The CDR3 spans 15 residues. V gave up 4 bases and J gave up 3 bases; unmatched junction bases: 6. CDR1 is SEHNR, CDR2 FQNEAQ, per germline (reference sequence). The DNA for the CDR3 is TGTGCCAGCAGCTCCGGGACAGGAGTAACAGATACGCAGTATTTT. It translates to CASSSGTGVTDTQYF.

This clone has ten or more counts. The V and J genes are TRBV29-1 and TRBJ1-2; possibly TRBD1 for D (5 bases). Trimming removed 7 bases from V and 3 bases from J, with 15 bases in between. In germline, CDR1 is SQVTM, CDR2 ANQGSEA. This CDR3 is 13 amino acids long. CDR3 in amino acids: CSALVAGHYGYTF. CDR3 coding DNA: TGCAGCGCCTTGGTGGCAGGGCACTATGGCTACACCTTC.

Note on this clone: A read error may account for a junction end that differs from germline. The genes are TRBV5-4 and TRBJ2-7; D uncertain. The CDR3 has 12 residues. Germline V gives CDR1 SGHNT, CDR2 YYREEE (reference sequence). Written as DNA, the CDR3 is TGTGCCAGCAGCTTCGACCTAGACTTGACGATGTTC. This codes for CASSFDLDLTMF.

This clone appeared a few times. V gene TRBV9 combines with J gene TRBJ1-1; D unresolved. Trimming took off 0 bases at V and 4 bases at J, with 7 bases between the two ends. The CDR3 totals 13 residues. In germline, CDR1 is SGDLS, CDR2 YYNGEE. The DNA for the CDR3 is TGTGCCAGCAGCGTAGACTTTGGCACTGAAGCTTTCTTT. Its protein is CASSVDFGTEAFF.

This clone occurred a few times. This chain connects TRBV13 to TRBJ2-2; D is possibly TRBD1 (5 bases). V was trimmed by 5 bases and J by 6 bases, leaving 16 bases between them. The CDR3 is 15 amino acids. Germline CDR1 and CDR2: PRHDT and FYEKMQ (reference sequence). This chain's CDR3 is CASSQLPQGAGELFF. Written as DNA, the CDR3 is TGTGCCAGCAGCCAACTACCTCAGGGCGCCGGGGAGCTGTTTTTT.

This clone was seen many times. The genes are TRBV7-2 and TRBJ1-1, with 9 bases lining up with TRBD1. From germline, CDR1 is SGHTA and CDR2 FQGNSA. V shed 5 bases, J shed 4 bases, and the junction held 11 bases outside the gene matches. This CDR3 has 16 residues. The CDR3 DNA is TGTGCCAGCAGCCCCCCGGGGGGACAGGGAGGCACTGAAGCTTTCTTT. Translating it yields CASSPPGGQGGTEAFF.

V is TRBV18 and J is TRBJ2-7, with 8 bases identical to TRBD2. The CDR3 length is 15 residues. The ends lost 3 bases at V and 5 bases at J; junction bases unmatched: 9. Germline V CDR1 and CDR2: KGHSH, LQKENI. The DNA of the CDR3 is TGTGCCAGCTCACCCGGAAGCCCAGCGGGAGACGAGCAGTACTTC. Encoded protein: CASSPGSPAGDEQYF.

CDR3 coding DNA: TGTGCCAGCAGCCATCGACGGAGGGATTCACCCCTCCACTTT. Translation: CASSHRRRDSPLHF. This rearrangement joins TRBV5-5 to TRBJ1-6; D gene uncertain. In germline, CDR1 is SGHKS, CDR2 YYEKEE (reference sequence). With 4 bases removed from V and 8 bases from J, the gap between germline ends came to 13 bases. This CDR3 spans 14 amino acids.

This clone was observed a few times. The rearrangement joins TRBV9 to TRBJ1-4, with a weak D call TRBD1 (5 bases). CDR1 SGDLS and CDR2 YYNGEE come from the germline V gene. CDR3 length equals 15 residues. V dropped 3 bases and J dropped 1 base, with 10 bases sitting between them. CDR3: CASSDKGLTNEKLFF. CDR3 DNA sequence: TGTGCCAGCAGCGATAAGGGGCTAACTAATGAAAAACTGTTTTTT.

This clone turned up a few times. This chain links TRBV18 with TRBJ2-5; D gene unclear. V was cut by 6 bases and J by 1 base, with 6 bases left in between. Germline V gene sequence: CDR1 KGHSH, CDR2 LQKENI. The CDR3 extends over 12 amino acids. CDR3 DNA: TGTGCCAGCTCGCGTACCCAAGAGACCCAGTACTTC. This encodes CASSRTQETQYF. The entire variable domain, with the rest obtained from reference TRBV18 and TRBJ2-5, is as follows: NAGVMQNPRHLVRRRGQEARLRCSPMKGHSHVYWYRQLPEEGLKFMVYLQKENIIDESGMPKERFSAEFPKEGPSILRIQQVVRGDSAAYFCASSRTQETQYFGPGTRLLVL.

In its sample, this clone was seen a few times. This chain links TRBV27 with TRBJ1-6; 9 bases fit TRBD1. This CDR3 is 15 amino acids long. Germline loops: CDR1 MNHEY, CDR2 SMNVEV (reference sequence). The ends lost 6 bases at V and 7 bases at J; junction bases unmatched: 7. The CDR3 reads CASRGGTGSNSPLHF. In DNA, the CDR3 is TGTGCCAGCAGGGGGGGGACAGGGAGCAATTCACCCCTCCACTTT.

This clone was found many times. The V call is TRBV4-2, the J call TRBJ2-1; 13 bases fit TRBD2. Looked up from germline, CDR1 is LGHNA and CDR2 is YNFKEQ. V lost 7 bases to trimming and J lost 4 bases; unmatched junction nucleotides: 4. CDR3 length: 15 residues. The CDR3 loop reads CASNPGLAGYNEQFF. The CDR3 DNA reads as TGTGCCAGCAATCCGGGACTAGCGGGGTACAATGAGCAGTTCTTC.

This clone was picked up a small number of times. This chain links TRBV7-6 with TRBJ2-3, with a weak D call TRBD1 (5 bases). The V gene lost 0 bases and the J gene lost 2 bases, with 6 bases spanning the gap. The germline CDR1 and CDR2 sequences are SGHVS and FNYEAQ. This CDR3 spans 14 amino acids. The CDR3 nucleotides are TGTGCCAGCAGCTTAGCACAGGACACAGATACGCAGTATTTT. Protein: CASSLAQDTDTQYF.